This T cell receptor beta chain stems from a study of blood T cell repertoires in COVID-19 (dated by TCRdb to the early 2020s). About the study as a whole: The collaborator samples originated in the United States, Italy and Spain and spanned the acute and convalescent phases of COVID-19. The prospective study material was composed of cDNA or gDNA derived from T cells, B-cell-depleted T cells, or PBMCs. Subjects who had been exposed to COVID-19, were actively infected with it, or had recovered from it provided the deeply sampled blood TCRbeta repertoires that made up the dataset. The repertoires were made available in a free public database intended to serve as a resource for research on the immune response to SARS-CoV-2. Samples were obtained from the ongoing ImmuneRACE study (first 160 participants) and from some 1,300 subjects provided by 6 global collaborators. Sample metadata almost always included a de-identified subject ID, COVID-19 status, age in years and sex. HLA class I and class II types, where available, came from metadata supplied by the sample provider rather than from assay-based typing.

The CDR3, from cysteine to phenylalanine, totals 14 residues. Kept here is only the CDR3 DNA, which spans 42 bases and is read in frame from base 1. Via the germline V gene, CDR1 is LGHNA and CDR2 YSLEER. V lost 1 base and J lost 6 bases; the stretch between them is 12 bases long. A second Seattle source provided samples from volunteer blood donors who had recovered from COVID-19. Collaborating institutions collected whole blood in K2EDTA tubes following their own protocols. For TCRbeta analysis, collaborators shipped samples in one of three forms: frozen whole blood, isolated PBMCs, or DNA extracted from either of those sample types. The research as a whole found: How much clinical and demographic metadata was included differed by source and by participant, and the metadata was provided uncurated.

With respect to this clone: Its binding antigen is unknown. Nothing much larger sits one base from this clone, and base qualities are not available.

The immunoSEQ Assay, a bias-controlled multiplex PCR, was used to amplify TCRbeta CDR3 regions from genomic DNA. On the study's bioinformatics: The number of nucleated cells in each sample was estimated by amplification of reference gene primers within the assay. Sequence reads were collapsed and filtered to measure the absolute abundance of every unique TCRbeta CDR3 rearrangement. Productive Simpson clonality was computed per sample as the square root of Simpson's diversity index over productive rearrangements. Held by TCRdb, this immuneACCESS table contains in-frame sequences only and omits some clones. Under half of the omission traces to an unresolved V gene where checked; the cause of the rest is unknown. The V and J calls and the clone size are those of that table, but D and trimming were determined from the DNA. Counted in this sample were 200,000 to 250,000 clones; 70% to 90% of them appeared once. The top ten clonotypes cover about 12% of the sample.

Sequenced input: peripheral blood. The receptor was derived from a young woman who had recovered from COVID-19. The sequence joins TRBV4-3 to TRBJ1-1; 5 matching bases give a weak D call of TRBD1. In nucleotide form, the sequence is TGCGCCAGCAGCCAAGTGGTAGGGGTCCCTGAAGCTTTCTTT. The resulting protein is CASSQVVGVPEAFF.